This entry is about one T cell receptor (beta chain). CDR1 is SGHTA and CDR2 is FQGNSA in the germline V gene. This CDR3 region has 12 residues. Trimming took 5 bases from V and 7 from J, leaving 11 bases between them. These data originate in a study of blood T cell repertoires in COVID-19. Original methodology: Amplification of reference gene primers provided the estimated nucleated cell counts. Clones were read by immunoSEQ multiplex PCR, and TCRdb kept only the in-frame ones, dropping some. D and trimming come from the DNA, and the V and J calls and clone size come from that table. Of 100,000 to 150,000 clones listed, approximately 80% were seen once; the top ten hold 3.8%.

The sequence derives from a woman aged 50 to 65 with acute or convalescent COVID-19. The sequenced sample was peripheral blood. V and J are TRBV7-2 and TRBJ1-1; D ambiguous. The CDR3 is CASSKSVVEAFF. The CDR3 DNA follows: TGTGCCAGCAGCAAATCCGTTGTTGAAGCTTTCTTT.